The next 13 T cell receptor beta chains were all read from a single sample in a study of blood T cell repertoires in COVID-19. Clones were sequenced by immunoSEQ multiplex PCR, and TCRdb holds only the in-frame ones, with some missing. The sample consists of over 250,000 clones, more than 85% of them appearing once. What was sequenced was PBMCs or T cells enriched from blood (not recorded which). The receptors derive from a middle-aged man who had recovered from COVID-19.

The chain recombines TRBV5-4 with TRBJ1-6; 7 bases agree with TRBD1. The CDR3 is 15 amino acids. Germline-derived CDR1 and CDR2 are SGHNT and YYREEE (reference sequence). The trim removed 6 bases at V and 3 bases at J, leaving 6 bases unmatched. This chain's CDR3 is CASKYWDSYNSPLHF. Written as DNA, the CDR3 is TGTGCCAGCAAATATTGGGACAGCTATAATTCACCCCTCCACTTT.

This chain connects TRBV27 to TRBJ2-7, with D possibly being TRBD1 (7 bases). Germline CDR1 is MNHEY and CDR2 is SMNVEV (reference sequence). V lost 3 bases and J lost 2, with 14 bases in between. The CDR3 is made up of 15 amino acids. The DNA of the CDR3 is TGTGCCAGCAGTTTTTCAGGGGGGAATCCCTACGAGCAGTACTTC. It is translated as CASSFSGGNPYEQYF.

The chain uses TRBV27 and TRBJ2-1; 10 bases map to TRBD2. After removal of 10 bases from V and 8 bases from J, the junction contained 8 bases not matched to a gene. The germline CDR1 and CDR2 sequences are MNHEY and SMNVEV (reference sequence). CDR3 length: 13 amino acids. The CDR3 DNA sequence: TGTGCCACCGTGGCTAGCGGGAGTTATGAGCAGTTCTTC. Translated: CATVASGSYEQFF.

The rearrangement links TRBV19 to TRBJ2-3; maybe TRBD1 (5 bases). Trimming stripped 6 bases from V and 0 bases from J, with 10 bases between. From germline, CDR1 is LNHDA and CDR2 SQIVND (reference sequence). This CDR3 spans 14 amino acids. CDR3 protein: CASRQATSTDTQYF. As DNA, the CDR3 is TGTGCCAGTAGACAGGCAACTAGCACAGATACGCAGTATTTT.

This sequence joins TRBV2 and TRBJ2-3; the D gene is possibly TRBD2 (6 bases). The V gene lost 9 bases and the J gene lost 0 bases, with 13 bases spanning the gap. The CDR3 is 14 amino acids. The germline V gene has CDR1 SNHLY and CDR2 FYNNEI. The CDR3 here is CASKKAGSTDTQYF. The CDR3 DNA sequence: TGTGCCAGTAAGAAGGCGGGGAGCACAGATACGCAGTATTTT.

The CDR3 here is CASRLAGQETQYF. CDR3 coding DNA: TGTGCCAGCAGACTAGCGGGACAAGAGACCCAGTACTTC. This chain uses TRBV11-2 with TRBJ2-5; the match to TRBD2 covers 10 bases. The CDR3 is made up of 13 amino acids. Germline lookup yields CDR1 SGHAT and CDR2 FQNNGV. The V gene end was trimmed by 6 bases and the J gene end by 2 bases; junction bases not matched to a gene: 0.

This clone was seen only a few times. V usage is TRBV2 and J usage is TRBJ2-2; TRBD1 matches at 7 bases. Trimming at V came to 7 bases and at J to 4 bases, leaving 6 bases not matched to a gene. The length of the CDR3 is 14 residues. Germline CDR1 and CDR2: SNHLY and FYNNEI. As DNA, the CDR3 is TGTGCCAGCACCTGGGGACAGCCCACCGGGGAGCTGTTTTTT. Encoded protein: CASTWGQPTGELFF.

CDR3 DNA: TGCAGTGCTAGACCGGAGACCCAGTACTTC. This translates into CSARPETQYF. The chain employs TRBV20-1 and TRBJ2-5; D is unresolved. The CDR3 sequence is 10 residues long. In germline, CDR1 is DFQATT, CDR2 SNEGSKA (reference sequence). Trimming cost V 2 bases and J 5 bases, with 3 bases left between them.

This rearrangement joins TRBV7-3 to TRBJ2-7; D is perhaps TRBD2 (6 bases). Trimming pared 0 bases from V and 6 bases from J, leaving 21 bases between. Germline V gene data show CDR1 as SGHTA and CDR2 as FQGTGA. The CDR3 consists of 17 residues. The CDR3: CASSLTTVRALEGEQYF. Written as DNA, the CDR3 is TGTGCCAGCAGCTTAACTACGGTTCGGGCCCTGGAGGGCGAGCAGTACTTC.

This clone is a singleton in its sample. V usage is TRBV5-1 and J usage is TRBJ1-2, with 10 bases lining up with TRBD1. CDR1 and CDR2 (germline): SGHRS, YFSETQ. CDR3 length: 15 amino acids. The V gene end was trimmed by 4 bases and the J gene end by 5 bases; junction bases not matched to a gene: 8. CDR3 amino acids: CASSERQGASYGYTF. In DNA, the CDR3 is TGCGCCAGCAGCGAGAGACAGGGGGCAAGTTATGGCTACACCTTC. Filled out from reference TRBV5-1 and TRBJ1-2, the complete variable domain reads KAGVTQTPRYLIKTRGQQVTLSCSPISGHRSVSWYQQTPGQGLQFLFEYFSETQRNKGNFPGRFSGRQFSNSRSEMNVSTLELGDSALYLCASSERQGASYGYTFGSGTRLTVV.

The rearrangement joins TRBV28 to TRBJ2-7; 9 positions agree with TRBD1. The CDR3 has 15 residues. The J segment lost 7 bases and the V segment lost 6 bases, leaving 13 bases of the junction unmatched. CDR1 is MDHEN, CDR2 SYDVKM, per germline. CDR3 sequence reads: CASRPPGQGLREQYF. The CDR3 coding sequence is TGTGCCAGCAGGCCCCCGGGACAGGGTCTTCGGGAGCAGTACTTC.

The chain recombines TRBV12-5 with TRBJ1-4; 9 bases are shared with TRBD1. Germline V CDR1 and CDR2: LGHNT, FRNRAP. J gave up 7 bases and V 5 bases, and 11 bases lay outside the gene matches. The CDR3 length is 16 residues. The CDR3 sequence: CASGQLRTGDVEKLFF. Written as DNA, the CDR3 is TGTGCTAGTGGTCAGCTTAGGACAGGGGATGTTGAAAAACTGTTTTTT.

The genes are TRBV6-5 and TRBJ1-1; maybe TRBD1 (5 bases). CDR1 and CDR2 (germline): MNHEY, SVGAGI. Between the trimmed V and J ends, which lost 3 bases and 7 bases, there was a span of 12 bases. CDR3 size: 13 residues. Written as DNA, the CDR3 is TGTGCCAGCAGTTATGGGGTTAGGGGTGAAGCTTTCTTT. Translated, it gives CASSYGVRGEAFF.